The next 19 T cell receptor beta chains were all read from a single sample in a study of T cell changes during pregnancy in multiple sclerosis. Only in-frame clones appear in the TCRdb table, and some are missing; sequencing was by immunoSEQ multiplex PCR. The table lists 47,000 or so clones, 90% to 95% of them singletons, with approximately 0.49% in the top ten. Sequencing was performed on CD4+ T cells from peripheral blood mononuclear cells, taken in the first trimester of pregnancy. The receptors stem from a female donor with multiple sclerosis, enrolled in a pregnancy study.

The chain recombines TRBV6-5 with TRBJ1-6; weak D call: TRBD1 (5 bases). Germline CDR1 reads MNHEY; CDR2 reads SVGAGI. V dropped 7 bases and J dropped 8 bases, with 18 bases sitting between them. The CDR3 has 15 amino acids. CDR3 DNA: TGTGCCAGCACCCCCCAGGGCTATGAGGATTCACCCCTCCACTTT. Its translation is CASTPQGYEDSPLHF.

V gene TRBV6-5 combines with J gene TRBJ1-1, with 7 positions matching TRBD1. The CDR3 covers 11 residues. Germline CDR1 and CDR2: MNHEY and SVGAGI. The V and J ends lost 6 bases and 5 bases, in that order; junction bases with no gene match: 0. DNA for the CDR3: TGTGCCAGCAGACAGGGGACTGAAGCTTTCTTT. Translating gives CASRQGTEAFF.

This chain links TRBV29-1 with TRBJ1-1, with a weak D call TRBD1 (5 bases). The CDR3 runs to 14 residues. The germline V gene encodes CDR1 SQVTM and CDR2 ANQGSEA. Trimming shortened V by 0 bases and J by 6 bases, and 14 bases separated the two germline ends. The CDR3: CSVEDPTESPEAFF. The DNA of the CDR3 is TGCAGCGTTGAAGATCCGACAGAATCCCCTGAAGCTTTCTTT.

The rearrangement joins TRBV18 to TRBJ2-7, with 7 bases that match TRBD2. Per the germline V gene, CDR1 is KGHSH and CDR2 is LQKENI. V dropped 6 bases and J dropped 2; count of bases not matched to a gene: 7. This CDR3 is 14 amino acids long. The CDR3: CASSRGRATYEQYF. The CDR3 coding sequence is TGTGCCAGCTCTCGGGGGAGGGCTACCTACGAGCAGTACTTC.

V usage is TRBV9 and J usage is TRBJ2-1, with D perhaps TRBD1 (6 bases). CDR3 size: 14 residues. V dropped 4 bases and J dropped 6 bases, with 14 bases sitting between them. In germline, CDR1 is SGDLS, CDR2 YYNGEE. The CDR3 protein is CASSLLDSLNEQFF. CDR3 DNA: TGTGCCAGCAGCTTACTGGACAGCCTCAATGAGCAGTTCTTC.

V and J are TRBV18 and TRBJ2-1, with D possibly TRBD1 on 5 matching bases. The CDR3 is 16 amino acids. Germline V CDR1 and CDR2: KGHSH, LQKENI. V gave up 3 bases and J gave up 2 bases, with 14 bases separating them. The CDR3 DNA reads TGTGCCAGCTCACCCTGGATGGGGCATACCTACAATGAGCAGTTCTTC. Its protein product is CASSPWMGHTYNEQFF.

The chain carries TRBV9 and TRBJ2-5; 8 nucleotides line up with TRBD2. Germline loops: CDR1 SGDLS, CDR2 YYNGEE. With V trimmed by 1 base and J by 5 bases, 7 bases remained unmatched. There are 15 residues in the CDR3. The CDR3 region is CASSVSTGGLETQYF. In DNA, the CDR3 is TGTGCCAGCAGCGTATCTACGGGGGGGCTGGAGACCCAGTACTTC. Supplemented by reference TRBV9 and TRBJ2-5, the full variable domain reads DSGVTQTPKHLITATGQRVTLRCSPRSGDLSVYWYQQSLDQGLQFLIQYYNGEERAKGNILERFSAQQFPDLHSELNLSSLELGDSALYFCASSVSTGGLETQYFGPGTRLLVL.

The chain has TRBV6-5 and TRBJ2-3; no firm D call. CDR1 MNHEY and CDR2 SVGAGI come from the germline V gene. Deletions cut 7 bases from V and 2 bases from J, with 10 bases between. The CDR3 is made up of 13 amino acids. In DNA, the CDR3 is TGTGCCAGCACCGAAGCGCCCACAGATACGCAGTATTTT. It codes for CASTEAPTDTQYF.

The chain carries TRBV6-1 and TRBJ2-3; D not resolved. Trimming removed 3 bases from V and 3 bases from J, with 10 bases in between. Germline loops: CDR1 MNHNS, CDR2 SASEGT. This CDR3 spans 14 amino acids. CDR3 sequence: CASSETLWTDTQYF. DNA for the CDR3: TGTGCCAGCAGTGAGACTTTGTGGACAGATACGCAGTATTTT.

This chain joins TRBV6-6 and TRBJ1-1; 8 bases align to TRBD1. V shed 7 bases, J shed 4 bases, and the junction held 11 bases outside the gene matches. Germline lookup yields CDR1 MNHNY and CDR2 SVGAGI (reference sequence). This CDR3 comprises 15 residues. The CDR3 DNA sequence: TGTGCCAGCACCCCACCCGGACAGGGCGGCACTGAAGCTTTCTTT. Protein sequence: CASTPPGQGGTEAFF.

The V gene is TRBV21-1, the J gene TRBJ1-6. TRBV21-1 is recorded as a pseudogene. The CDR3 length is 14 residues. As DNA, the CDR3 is TGTGCCAGCACACGGGGGGTGTGTAATTCACCCCTCCACTTT. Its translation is CASTRGVCNSPLHF.

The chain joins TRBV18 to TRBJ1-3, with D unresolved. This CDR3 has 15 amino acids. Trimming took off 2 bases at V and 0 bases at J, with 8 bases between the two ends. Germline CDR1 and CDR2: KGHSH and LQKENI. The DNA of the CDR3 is TGTGCCAGCTCACCAATCGAGAGCTCTGGAAACACCATATATTTT. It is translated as CASSPIESSGNTIYF.

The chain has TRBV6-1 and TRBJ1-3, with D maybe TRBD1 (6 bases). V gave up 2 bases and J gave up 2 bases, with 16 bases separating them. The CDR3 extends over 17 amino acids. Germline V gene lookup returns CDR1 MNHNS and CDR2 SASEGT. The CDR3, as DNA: TGTGCCAGCAGTGAAACTACCACACAGGGAACTGGAAACACCATATATTTT. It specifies CASSETTTQGTGNTIYF.

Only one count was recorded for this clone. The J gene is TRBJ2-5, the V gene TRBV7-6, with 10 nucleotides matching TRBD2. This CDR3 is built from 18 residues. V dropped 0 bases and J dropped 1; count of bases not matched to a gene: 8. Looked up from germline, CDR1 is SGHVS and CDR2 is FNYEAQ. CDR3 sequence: CASSLAGGLAGVQETQYF. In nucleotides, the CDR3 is TGTGCCAGCAGCTTAGCGGGAGGTCTAGCGGGGGTCCAAGAGACCCAGTACTTC.

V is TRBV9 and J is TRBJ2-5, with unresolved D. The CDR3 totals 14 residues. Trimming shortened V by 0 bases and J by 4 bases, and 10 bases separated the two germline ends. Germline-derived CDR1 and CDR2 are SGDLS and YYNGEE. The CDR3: CASSVGHPGETQYF. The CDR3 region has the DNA TGTGCCAGCAGCGTAGGTCACCCGGGAGAGACCCAGTACTTC.

The CDR3 reads CASSGTDRPYGYTF. CDR3 DNA: TGTGCCAGCAGCGGAACAGACCGACCCTATGGCTACACCTTC. The chain uses TRBV5-4 and TRBJ1-2, with D hard to call. The V and J ends lost 4 bases and 4 bases respectively, with 14 bases between them. The CDR3 sequence is 14 residues long. CDR1 is SGHNT and CDR2 is YYREEE in the germline V gene (reference sequence).

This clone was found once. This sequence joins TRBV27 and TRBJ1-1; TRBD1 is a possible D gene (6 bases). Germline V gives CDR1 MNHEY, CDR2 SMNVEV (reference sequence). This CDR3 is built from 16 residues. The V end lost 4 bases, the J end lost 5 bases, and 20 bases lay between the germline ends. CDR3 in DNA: TGTGCCAGCAGTTCATTACTGACAGGATTCCGAACTGAAGCTTTCTTT. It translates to CASSSLLTGFRTEAFF.

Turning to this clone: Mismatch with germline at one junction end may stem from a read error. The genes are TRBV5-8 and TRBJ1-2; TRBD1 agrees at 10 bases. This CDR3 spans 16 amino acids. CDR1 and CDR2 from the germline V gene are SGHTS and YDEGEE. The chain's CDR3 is CASNLGPGQGGYGYTF. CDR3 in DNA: TGTGCCAGCAACTTGGGTCCCGGACAGGGGGGCTATGGCTACACCTTC.

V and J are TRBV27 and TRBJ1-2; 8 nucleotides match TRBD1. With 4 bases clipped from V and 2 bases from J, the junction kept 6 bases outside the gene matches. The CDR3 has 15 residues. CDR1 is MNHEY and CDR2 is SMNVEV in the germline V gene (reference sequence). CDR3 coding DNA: TGTGCCAGCAGTTCCCCAAGGACAGGGAACTATGGCTACACCTTC. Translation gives CASSSPRTGNYGYTF.